The entry below gives a single T cell receptor (beta chain) sequence along with its context. The clone's antigen remains unknown. The record has no base qualities; no much larger clone is one base away. Hyperthyroidism was defined as stable when no progression to ophthalmopathy occurred within 18 months of follow-up. Hyperthyroidism patients were newly diagnosed, with disease duration under 2 months, and aged 18 to 65 years. Patients with other autoimmune diseases, uncontrolled infections, pregnancy or lactation were excluded. Clinical symptoms, serum thyroxine, TRAb, thyroid ultrasound and orbital computed tomography were used for diagnosis. Ficoll-Paque density gradient centrifugation was used to isolate PBMCs from 10 ml of fresh peripheral blood. Total RNA was extracted using Trizol reagent, and RNA quality was checked on an Agilent 2100 Bioanalyzer. The V end loses 5 bases and the J end loses 3 bases, and a stretch of 19 bases separates them. CDR1 and CDR2 are read off the germline V gene as SGHVS and FQNEAQ. From its cysteine to its phenylalanine, the CDR3 spans 16 amino acids. Left in the record is the CDR3 DNA by itself, 48 bases read in frame from the first base.

The data were obtained in a study of Graves' ophthalmopathy and Graves' hyperthyroidism (dated by TCRdb to the late 2010s). Turning to the overall study: Peripheral blood samples were taken at the time of initial diagnosis, before any treatment was given. To tell Graves' ophthalmopathy apart from Graves' hyperthyroidism, and to predict which patients would progress to ophthalmopathy, the study relied on TCR beta repertoire signatures. In total, approximately 130 blood samples were TCR-sequenced: some 43 ophthalmopathy, over 70 hyperthyroidism and roughly 17 hyperthyroidism-to-ophthalmopathy patients. To explore V-J signatures that separate ophthalmopathy from hyperthyroidism, a discovery set of approximately 100 patients was enrolled, consisting of about 43 with ophthalmopathy and approximately 57 with stable hyperthyroidism. The independent validation cohort included 18 to 20 hyperthyroidism patients plus 17 patients who later progressed from hyperthyroidism to ophthalmopathy. In over 5 hyperthyroidism patients, the T-cell repertoire of thyroid tissue was compared with the T-cell repertoire of blood. Following sampling, methimazole starting at 30 mg daily was administered to hyperthyroidism patients, and high-dose intravenous methylprednisolone was administered to ophthalmopathy patients. The 100 discovery patients were randomly split 7:3 into training and test sets.

TCR beta CDR3 regions were amplified from RNA transcripts for repertoire sequencing. The first round of RT-PCR was done with HTBI primers and the Qiagen OneStep RT-PCR kit, and was followed by a second round of multiplex PCR, then size selection and purification. Libraries were sequenced paired-end with 100 bp reads on an Illumina HiSeq2000. Under the source paper's analysis protocol: SOAPnuke was used to process the reads, removing any read that contained adapters or uncalled bases, had a mean Phred below 15, or lacked an exact match to the constant primer or identifier. COPE v1.2.5 was used to merge high-quality paired reads. Unique nucleotide sequences were defined as clonotypes and aligned to IMGT TRB V, D and J references using MiTCR v1.1. Only V-J combinations with frequency above 0.0001 were analysed, covering around 99% of repertoires. A TCR clonal expansion and chaos score per V-J combination was defined as the ratio of F50 clonal expansion to chaos observed in the TCRdist matrix. Features were reduced by Welch's t-statistics and random forest to approximately 13 V-J combinations, which fed a naive Bayes classifier. Thyroid-blood repertoire similarity was quantified with the Morisita-Horn index. TCRdb trimmed the raw reads at Q25, called clones with MiXCR and kept productive beta chains. When rows share a CDR3 protein, they turn into one entry using the most common DNA and genes. It is TCRdb's table, rather than the study itself, that gives the V and J calls and clone size. The sample contains 400,000 to 500,000 distinct CDR3 sequences, roughly 20% of them found a single time. The ten largest clones add up to roughly 3% of the sample.

General study outcomes and caveats: Sample size was not predetermined statistically, and investigators were not blinded to group allocation. Ophthalmopathy was separated from stable hyperthyroidism by the 13-signature model with more than 85% sensitivity and 81% to 83% specificity in cross-validation and with 80%/75% in the test set. Most expanded thyroid clonotypes with frequency above 0.001 were also detected in blood, suggesting blood repertoires may reflect the thyroid immune response. In validation, the model predicted ophthalmopathy progression with about 71% sensitivity and around 72% specificity; some twelve predicted patients were CT-confirmed with GO in a median of 6.5 months.

The sample consisted of peripheral blood. This receptor was identified in a woman aged 18-30 years with stable Graves' hyperthyroidism. Donor details come from another sample of the same person, matched by shared clones. This chain is built from TRBV7-8 and TRBJ1-1, with the identity of the D gene unclear. CDR3 region: CASSPVWQRGDTEAFF. The DNA sequence reads TGTGCCAGCAGCCCCGTCTGGCAGCGAGGAGACACTGAAGCTTTCTTT.